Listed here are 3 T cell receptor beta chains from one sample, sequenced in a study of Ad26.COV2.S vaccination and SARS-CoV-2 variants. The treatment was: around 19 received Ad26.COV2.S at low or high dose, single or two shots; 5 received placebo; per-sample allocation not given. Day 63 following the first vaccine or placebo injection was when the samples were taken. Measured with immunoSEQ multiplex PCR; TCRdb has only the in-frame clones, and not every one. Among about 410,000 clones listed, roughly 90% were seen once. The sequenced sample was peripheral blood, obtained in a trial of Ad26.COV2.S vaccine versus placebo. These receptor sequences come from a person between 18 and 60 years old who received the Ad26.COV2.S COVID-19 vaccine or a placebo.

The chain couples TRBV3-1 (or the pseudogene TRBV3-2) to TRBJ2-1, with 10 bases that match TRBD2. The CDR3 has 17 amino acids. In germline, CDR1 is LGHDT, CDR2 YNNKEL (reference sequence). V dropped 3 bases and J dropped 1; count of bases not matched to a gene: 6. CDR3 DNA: TGTGCCAGCAGCCATCTGGCACTAGCGGGGTCCTACAATGAGCAGTTCTTC. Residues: CASSHLALAGSYNEQFF.

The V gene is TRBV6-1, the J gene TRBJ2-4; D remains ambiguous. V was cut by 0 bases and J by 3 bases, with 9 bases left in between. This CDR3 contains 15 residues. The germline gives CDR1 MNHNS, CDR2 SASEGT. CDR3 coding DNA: TGTGCCAGCAGTGAAGCGGCCACCTACAAAAACATTCAGTACTTC. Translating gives CASSEAATYKNIQYF.

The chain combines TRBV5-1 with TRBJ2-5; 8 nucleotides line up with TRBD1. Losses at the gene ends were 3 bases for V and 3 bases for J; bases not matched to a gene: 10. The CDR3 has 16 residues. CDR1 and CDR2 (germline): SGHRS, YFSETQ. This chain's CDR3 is CASSSNRDRYEETQYF. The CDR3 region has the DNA TGCGCCAGCAGCTCAAACCGGGACAGGTATGAAGAGACCCAGTACTTC.